These T cell receptor beta chains were read from a single sample in a study of low-dose radiotherapy and immunotherapy resistance in tumors. Via MiXCR, TCRdb re-called the reads, giving one row per CDR3 protein. The table shows under 110,000 distinct CDR3 sequences, with roughly 20% occurring only once. Sequenced material: PBMCs, taken after low-dose radiotherapy plus immunotherapy. The receptors shown here come from a male donor with prostate cancer. CDR3s include the opening cysteine and the closing phenylalanine or tryptophan. A D gene is named only where the DNA matches it firmly. Expanded clones are given a class, and other clones once, few, many or no size at all.

abundance	v_gene	j_gene	d_gene	CDR3aa	CDR3nt
many	TRBV19	TRBJ2-7	.	CASRPTDRNAYEQYF	TGTGCCAGTAGACCGACGGACCGTAACGCCTACGAGCAGTACTTC
medium-sized	TRBV11-2	TRBJ2-3	.	CASSPSGGTDTQYF	TGTGCCAGCAGCCCCTCCGGAGGCACAGATACGCAGTATTTT
few	TRBV11-2	TRBJ2-5	.	CASSTNQGGQETQYF	TGTGCCAGCAGTACAAATCAGGGAGGCCAAGAGACCCAGTACTTC
.	TRBV20-1	TRBJ1-1	.	CSAKGKGTEAFF	TGCAGTGCGAAGGGGAAGGGCACTGAAGCTTTCTTT
.	TRBV7-2	TRBJ2-2	.	CASSLAPGTPRNTGELFF	TGTGCCAGCAGCTTAGCCCCGGGGACGCCACGCAACACCGGGGAGCTGTTTTTT
.	TRBV19	TRBJ2-7	.	CASSMDDGPSLEQYF	TGTGCCAGTAGTATGGACGACGGCCCTTCTCTCGAGCAGTACTTC
many	TRBV18	TRBJ1-1	.	CASSVGPNTEAFF	TGTGCCAGCTCGGTAGGGCCGAACACTGAAGCTTTCTTT
.	TRBV6-5	TRBJ1-4	TRBD1	CASSLNRGKEKLFF	TGTGCCAGCAGTTTGAACAGGGGGAAGGAAAAACTGTTTTTT
.	TRBV5-4	TRBJ2-1	TRBD2	CASSLGGSLAGGRNEQFF	TGTGCCAGCAGCCTGGGGGGTTCACTAGCGGGAGGCCGGAATGAGCAGTTCTTC
many	TRBV6-5	TRBJ2-7	.	CASSYGTGTYEQYF	TGTGCCAGCAGTTACGGGACGGGAACCTACGAGCAGTACTTC
.	TRBV7-7	TRBJ2-7	.	CASSTGTLGEQYF	TGTGCTAGCAGCACCGGGACATTAGGCGAGCAGTACTTC
many	TRBV6-2/TRBV6-3	TRBJ2-3	.	CASIPDTPSTDTQYF	TGTGCCAGCATTCCGGACACACCTAGCACAGATACGCAGTATTTT
few	TRBV2	TRBJ2-3	TRBD2	CASSPTSGATDTQYF	TGTGCCAGCAGCCCGACTAGCGGGGCAACAGATACGCAGTATTTT
.	TRBV27	TRBJ2-7	.	CASSATGTYEQYF	TGTGCCAGCAGTGCCACAGGAACCTACGAGCAGTACTTC
few	TRBV3-1	TRBJ2-5	TRBD2	CASNRGLGETQYF	TGTGCCAGCAATCGCGGACTAGGAGAGACCCAGTACTTC
.	TRBV6-1	TRBJ1-5	TRBD1	CASTTGVQPQHF	TGTGCCAGCACTACAGGGGTTCAGCCCCAGCATTTT
many	TRBV19	TRBJ2-4	TRBD2	CASSIGGVDIQYF	TGTGCCAGTAGTATTGGGGGGGTGGACATTCAGTACTTC
many	TRBV20-1	TRBJ2-2	.	CSARVQNSGELFF	TGCAGTGCTAGAGTACAGAATAGCGGGGAGCTGTTTTTT
many	TRBV29-1	TRBJ2-6	.	CSVILSGANVLTF	TGCAGCGTAATACTCTCTGGGGCCAACGTCCTGACTTTC
many	TRBV4-2	TRBJ2-7	TRBD1	CASSQDPGPGTVYEQYF	TGTGCCAGCAGCCAAGACCCCGGACCCGGGACAGTCTACGAGCAGTACTTC
.	TRBV5-1	TRBJ2-7	.	CASSYGGRTTYEQYF	TGCGCCAGCAGCTACGGAGGGCGAACCACCTACGAGCAGTACTTC
many	TRBV29-1	TRBJ2-1	TRBD2	CSVDTGTNNEQFF	TGCAGCGTAGATACCGGGACTAATAATGAGCAGTTCTTC
once	TRBV6-1	TRBJ2-7	TRBD2	CASSPLAVTSYEQYF	TGTGCCAGCAGTCCCCTAGCGGTAACCTCCTACGAGCAGTACTTC
.	TRBV5-1	TRBJ2-1	TRBD2	CASTISGRSSYNEQFF	TGCGCCAGCACAATTAGCGGGAGGAGCTCCTACAATGAGCAGTTCTTC
many	TRBV7-9	TRBJ1-1	TRBD1	CASSLLLQGTEAFF	TGTGCCAGCAGCTTATTACTACAGGGGACTGAAGCTTTCTTT
many	TRBV6-6	TRBJ1-2	.	CASTTGGSGGYGYTF	TGTGCCAGCACGACTGGGGGGTCAGGTGGCTATGGCTACACCTTC
many	TRBV5-1	TRBJ1-3	TRBD1	CASRGTGADTIYF	TGCGCCAGCAGGGGGACAGGGGCGGACACCATATATTTT
few	TRBV29-1	TRBJ1-2	TRBD1	CSVESGGGGYTF	TGCAGCGTTGAGTCAGGGGGAGGCGGCTACACCTTC
many	TRBV5-1	TRBJ2-2	.	CASSPWGGELFF	TGCGCCAGCAGCCCATGGGGCGGGGAGCTGTTTTTT
many	TRBV10-2	TRBJ1-1	.	CASGHRAGEAFF	TGCGCCAGCGGACATAGGGCTGGTGAAGCTTTCTTT
many	TRBV19	TRBJ1-4	TRBD1	CASRDRGSGTNEKLFF	TGTGCCAGCCGGGACAGGGGATCGGGAACTAATGAAAAACTGTTTTTT
many	TRBV6-5	TRBJ1-5	TRBD1	CASSPSQRGLGNQPQHF	TGTGCCAGCAGCCCCTCGCAAAGGGGGCTAGGCAATCAGCCCCAGCATTTT
many	TRBV20-1	TRBJ1-4	TRBD1	CSALTTGGLGIYEKLFF	TGCAGTGCTCTTACCACAGGGGGCCTAGGGATTTATGAAAAACTGTTTTTT
many	TRBV2	TRBJ2-1	.	CASSGGQPYNEQFF	TGTGCCAGCAGTGGGGGACAACCTTACAATGAGCAGTTCTTC
few	TRBV5-1	TRBJ2-1	.	CASSPEGGALDEQFF	TGCGCCAGCAGCCCGGAGGGGGGGGCCTTGGATGAGCAGTTCTTC
.	TRBV5-1	TRBJ2-1	TRBD2	CASSQPPGTSGRYNEQFF	TGCGCCAGCAGCCAACCGCCGGGGACTAGCGGGAGGTACAATGAGCAGTTCTTC
.	TRBV7-6	TRBJ2-3	.	CASSPIQASTDTQYF	TGTGCCAGCAGCCCCATTCAGGCTAGCACAGATACGCAGTATTTT
many	TRBV29-1	TRBJ2-3	TRBD2	CSSLAGGWTDTQYF	TGCAGCTCCCTAGCGGGGGGCTGGACAGATACGCAGTATTTT
many	TRBV20-1	TRBJ1-5	TRBD1	CSAAPGGLTKPQHF	TGCAGTGCTGCACCAGGGGGCCTGACCAAACCCCAGCATTTT
many	TRBV6-6	TRBJ2-2	TRBD2	CASSTGGARTGELFF	TGTGCCAGCAGTACCGGGGGGGCCCGAACCGGGGAGCTGTTTTTT
few	TRBV20-1	TRBJ1-5	.	CSARGSQPQHF	TGCAGTGCTAGAGGGAGTCAGCCCCAGCATTTT
many	TRBV10-3	TRBJ1-2	.	CAITESRRGYTF	TGTGCCATCACGGAGAGCCGTAGGGGCTACACCTTC
.	TRBV4-2	TRBJ1-1	.	CASSQGAGASEAFF	TGTGCCAGCAGCCAAGGAGCGGGGGCTTCTGAAGCTTTCTTT
many	TRBV7-2	TRBJ2-1	TRBD1	CASSLGDRGGQQFF	TGTGCCAGCAGCTTAGGGGACAGAGGGGGACAGCAGTTCTTC
many	TRBV20-1	TRBJ1-5	.	CSAAARGQPQHF	TGCAGTGCCGCCGCCCGAGGCCAGCCCCAGCATTTT
many	TRBV3-1	TRBJ1-1	.	CASSHTQAGGASGNTEAFF	TGTGCCAGCAGCCACACCCAGGCCGGGGGCGCGTCGGGGAACACTGAAGCTTTCTTT
many	TRBV28	TRBJ2-1	.	CASSTPGGGYNEQFF	TGTGCCAGCAGCACCCCCGGAGGGGGATACAATGAGCAGTTCTTC
many	TRBV12-3/TRBV12-4	TRBJ1-5	TRBD1	CASSITTGEPQHF	TGTGCCAGCAGCATTACTACAGGGGAGCCCCAGCATTTT
.	TRBV5-1	TRBJ1-1	TRBD1	CASSTRQGGDTEAFF	TGCGCCAGCAGCACCCGACAGGGGGGAGACACTGAAGCTTTCTTT
many	TRBV2	TRBJ2-7	TRBD1	CASTKQRGTVTYEQYF	TGTGCCAGCACCAAACAAAGGGGGACAGTAACCTACGAGCAGTACTTC
many	TRBV6-1	TRBJ2-2	.	CASRWRGVNTGELFF	TGTGCCAGCCGTTGGAGGGGGGTGAACACCGGGGAGCTGTTTTTT